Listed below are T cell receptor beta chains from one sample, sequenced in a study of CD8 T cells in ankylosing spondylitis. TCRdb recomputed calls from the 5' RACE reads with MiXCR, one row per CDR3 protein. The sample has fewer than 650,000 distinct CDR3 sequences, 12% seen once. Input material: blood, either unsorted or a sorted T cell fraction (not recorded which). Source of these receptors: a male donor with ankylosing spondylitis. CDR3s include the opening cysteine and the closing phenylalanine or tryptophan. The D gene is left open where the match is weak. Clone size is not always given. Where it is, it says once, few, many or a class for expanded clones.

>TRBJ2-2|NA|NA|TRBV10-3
CAVQGNTGELFF
TGTGCCGTTCAGGGGAACACCGGGGAGCTGTTTTTT
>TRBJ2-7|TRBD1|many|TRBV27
CASSLGQGSEQYF
TGTGCCAGCAGTTTAGGACAGGGTAGCGAGCAGTACTTC
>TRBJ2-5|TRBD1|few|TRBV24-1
CATSDSTGGVEETQYF
TGTGCCACCAGTGATTCGACAGGGGGTGTGGAAGAGACCCAGTACTTC
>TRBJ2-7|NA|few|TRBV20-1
CSALSGARGIFEQYF
TGCAGTGCTCTATCCGGGGCGAGGGGAATCTTTGAGCAGTACTTC
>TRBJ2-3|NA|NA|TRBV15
CATTTRDVQFQPTDTQYF
TGTGCCACCACGACCCGGGACGTACAATTTCAACCCACAGATACGCAGTATTTT
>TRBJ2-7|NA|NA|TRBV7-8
CASSSRGQFYEQYF
TGTGCCAGCAGCTCCCGCGGGCAGTTCTACGAGCAGTACTTC
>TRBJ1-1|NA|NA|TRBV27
CASSLLAPRPEAFF
TGTGCCAGCAGTTTACTGGCGCCAAGGCCGGAAGCTTTCTTT
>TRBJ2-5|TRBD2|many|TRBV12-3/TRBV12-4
CASSLGLAGGKETQYF
TGTGCCAGCAGTCTTGGACTAGCGGGAGGGAAGGAGACCCAGTACTTC
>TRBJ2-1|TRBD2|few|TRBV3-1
CASSQTSDEQFF
TGTGCCAGCAGCCAGACTAGCGATGAGCAGTTCTTC
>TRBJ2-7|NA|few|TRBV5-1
CASSLVVAGSYEQYF
TGCGCCAGCAGCTTGGTAGTCGCGGGGTCCTACGAGCAGTACTTC
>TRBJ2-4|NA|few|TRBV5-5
CASSLDRAPNLAKNIQYF
TGTGCCAGCAGCTTGGACAGGGCACCCAACCTAGCCAAAAACATTCAGTACTTC
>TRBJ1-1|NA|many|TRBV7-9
CASSQTVGTEAFF
TGTGCCAGCAGCCAGACAGTGGGGACTGAAGCTTTCTTT
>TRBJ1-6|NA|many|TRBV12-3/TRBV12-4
CASRYSADNSPLHF
TGTGCCTCCCGATACTCCGCCGATAATTCACCCCTCCACTTT
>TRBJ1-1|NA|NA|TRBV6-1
CASSELLGHTEAFF
TGTGCCAGCAGTGAACTATTAGGACACACTGAAGCTTTCTTT
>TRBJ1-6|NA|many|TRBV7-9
CASSLSPAWSPLHF
TGTGCCAGCAGCTTATCTCCTGCTTGGTCACCCCTCCACTTT
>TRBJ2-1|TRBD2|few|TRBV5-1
CASSVRLAGTYNEQFF
TGCGCCAGCAGCGTGCGACTAGCGGGGACCTACAATGAGCAGTTCTTC
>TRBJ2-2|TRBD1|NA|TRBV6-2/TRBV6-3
CASRIYRGNTGELFF
TGTGCCAGCAGGATATACAGGGGGAACACCGGGGAGCTGTTTTTT
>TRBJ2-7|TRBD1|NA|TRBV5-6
CASSLGTGLSYEQYF
TGTGCCAGCAGCCTGGGGACAGGCCTGTCCTACGAGCAGTACTTC